This is a list of T cell receptor beta chains from one sample in a study of blood T cell repertoires in COVID-19. Method: immunoSEQ multiplex PCR; TCRdb's copy keeps in-frame clones and lacks some. The data hold about 300,000 clones, with about 89% observed a single time. Sequenced: PBMCs or T cells enriched from blood (not recorded which). The receptors were gathered from a man aged 60-69 years who had recovered from COVID-19. CDR3s include the opening cysteine and the closing phenylalanine or tryptophan. D genes are given only for firm matches. Clone size is shown for a subset of rows, as once, few, many or a class of expanded clone.

J gene | V gene | D gene | clone size | CDR3 length | CDR3 protein | CDR3 DNA
TRBJ2-1 | TRBV7-2 | TRBD2 | . | 16 | CASSQDSGSSYNEQFF | TGTGCCAGCAGCCAAGACAGCGGGAGCTCCTACAATGAGCAGTTCTTC
TRBJ2-3 | TRBV3-1/TRBV3-2 | . | . | 13 | CASAGSGTDTQYF | TGTGCCTCGGCGGGGTCCGGGACAGATACGCAGTATTTT
TRBJ1-3 | TRBV7-9 | TRBD1 | . | 15 | CASSGQTGAGNTIYF | TGTGCCAGCAGCGGCCAGACAGGGGCTGGAAACACCATATATTTT
TRBJ1-4 | TRBV15 | . | once | 16 | CATSRGDPSANEKLFF | TGTGCCACCAGCAGGGGAGACCCCTCGGCTAATGAAAAACTGTTTTTT
TRBJ1-5 | TRBV5-6 | . | . | 13 | CASSGGVNQPQHF | TGTGCCAGCAGCGGAGGGGTCAATCAGCCCCAGCATTTT
TRBJ2-7 | TRBV11-3 | TRBD2 | . | 16 | CASSLEIAGPSYEQYF | TGTGCCAGCAGCTTAGAGATAGCGGGACCCTCTTACGAGCAGTACTTC
TRBJ1-2 | TRBV13 | . | . | 15 | CASSLGTPNNYGYTF | TGTGCCAGCAGCCTCGGGACACCGAACAACTATGGCTACACCTTC
TRBJ1-4 | TRBV7-9 | TRBD1 | . | 15 | CASSYPGTANEKLFF | TGTGCCAGCAGCTACCCCGGGACAGCTAATGAAAAACTGTTTTTT
TRBJ2-1 | TRBV7-2 | . | . | 15 | CASSFLAVSYNEQFF | TGTGCCAGCAGCTTCCTAGCCGTCTCCTACAATGAGCAGTTCTTC
TRBJ2-7 | TRBV6-5 | TRBD2 | . | 15 | CASSYSREEAYEQYF | TGTGCCAGCAGTTACTCCCGGGAGGAGGCCTACGAGCAGTACTTC
TRBJ1-1 | TRBV28 | . | . | 14 | CASSLSPMSTEAFF | TGTGCCAGCAGTTTATCGCCGATGAGTACTGAAGCTTTCTTT
TRBJ1-6 | TRBV27 | TRBD1 | . | 14 | CASSQTGGNSPLHF | TGTGCCAGCAGTCAGACAGGGGGTAATTCACCCCTCCACTTT
TRBJ2-7 | TRBV5-4 | . | once | 14 | CASSLTGVHYEQYF | TGTGCCAGCAGCTTGACAGGAGTTCATTACGAGCAGTACTTC
TRBJ1-5 | TRBV28 | . | . | 16 | CASSFVGGYSNQPQHF | TGTGCCAGCAGTTTCGTCGGCGGCTATAGCAATCAGCCCCAGCATTTT
TRBJ1-1 | TRBV5-1 | . | . | 14 | CASSLVRGNTEAFF | TGCGCCAGCAGCTTGGTACGGGGGAACACTGAAGCTTTCTTT
TRBJ1-5 | TRBV2 | . | . | 16 | CASSERRAASNQPQHF | TGTGCCAGCAGTGAAAGGAGGGCGGCCAGCAATCAGCCCCAGCATTTT
TRBJ1-5 | TRBV28 | TRBD1 | . | 13 | CASSGQANQPQHF | TGTGCCAGCAGTGGACAGGCAAATCAGCCCCAGCATTTT
TRBJ2-2 | TRBV2 | . | . | 12 | CASSALARELFF | TGTGCCAGCAGTGCTCTAGCGCGGGAGCTGTTTTTT
TRBJ1-5 | TRBV28 | . | . | 15 | CASSLFGGNNQPQHF | TGTGCCAGCAGTTTATTCGGGGGGAACAATCAGCCCCAGCATTTT
TRBJ1-6 | TRBV5-1 | . | . | 15 | CASSLSGANNSPLHF | TGCGCCAGCAGCTTGTCAGGGGCAAATAATTCACCCCTCCACTTT
TRBJ1-2 | TRBV9 | . | . | 15 | CASSVGKDSGYGYTF | TGTGCCAGCAGCGTAGGGAAGGACAGTGGCTATGGCTACACCTTC
TRBJ2-7 | TRBV12-3/TRBV12-4 | . | few | 12 | CASSLDRQGLYF | TGTGCCAGCAGTTTAGATAGGCAGGGGCTGTACTTC
TRBJ2-5 | TRBV7-3 | TRBD2 | . | 15 | CASSTSGSHRETQYF | TGTGCCAGCAGCACAAGCGGGAGTCACCGGGAGACCCAGTACTTC
TRBJ1-5 | TRBV4-1 | . | . | 17 | CASSQGSGARGNQPQHF | TGCGCCAGCAGCCAAGGTTCAGGGGCTAGGGGCAATCAGCCCCAGCATTTT
TRBJ2-3 | TRBV7-9 | TRBD2 | once | 19 | CASSLGPGLAGAVADTQYF | TGTGCCAGCAGCTTAGGGCCCGGACTAGCGGGAGCGGTTGCAGATACGCAGTATTTT
TRBJ2-7 | TRBV30 | TRBD2 | . | 18 | CAWSVQGLAGGHTYEQYF | TGTGCCTGGAGTGTACAGGGACTAGCGGGAGGGCACACCTACGAGCAGTACTTC
TRBJ2-7 | TRBV2 | . | . | 12 | CASSLYSYEQYF | TGTGCCAGCAGTCTCTATTCCTACGAGCAGTACTTC
TRBJ2-1 | TRBV15 | TRBD2 | once | 15 | CATSGGLAGEYEQFF | TGTGCCACCAGCGGGGGACTAGCGGGAGAGTACGAGCAGTTCTTC
TRBJ2-3 | TRBV13 | TRBD2 | few | 15 | CASLRVAGVGDTQYF | TGTGCCAGCCTCCGCGTAGCGGGAGTTGGAGATACGCAGTATTTT
TRBJ2-2 | TRBV19 | TRBD1 | . | 16 | CASSTLSHRGPGELFF | TGTGCCAGTAGTACTCTTTCCCACAGGGGACCCGGGGAGCTGTTTTTT
TRBJ2-3 | TRBV11-2 | . | . | 18 | CASSLDVYGGGYTDTQYF | TGTGCCAGCAGCTTAGATGTTTACGGTGGCGGGTACACAGATACGCAGTATTTT
TRBJ1-6 | TRBV20-1 | TRBD1 | . | 10 | CSARGATGGF | TGCAGTGCTAGAGGCGCGACAGGGGGCTTT
TRBJ1-5 | TRBV7-8 | . | . | 16 | CASSLRDTLSNQPQHF | TGTGCCAGCAGCTTAAGAGACACGCTTAGCAATCAGCCCCAGCATTTT
TRBJ2-7 | TRBV5-5 | TRBD1 | . | 14 | CASSRPTGGGEQYF | TGTGCCAGCAGCCGCCCGACAGGGGGGGGAGAGCAGTACTTC
TRBJ1-2 | TRBV5-4 | . | . | 14 | CASSQGDRVYGYTF | TGTGCCAGCAGCCAAGGAGACAGAGTCTATGGCTACACCTTC
TRBJ1-2 | TRBV27 | . | . | 15 | CASSLVGDSNYGYTF | TGTGCCAGCAGTTTAGTGGGGGACTCTAACTATGGCTACACCTTC
TRBJ2-7 | TRBV6-1 | . | . | 13 | CASSEGLGVEQYF | TGTGCCAGCAGTGAAGGCCTGGGCGTCGAGCAGTACTTC
TRBJ2-5 | TRBV9 | . | . | 16 | CASSVGEWSGQETQYF | TGTGCCAGCAGCGTAGGAGAGTGGTCGGGGCAAGAGACCCAGTACTTC
TRBJ1-1 | TRBV6-4 | . | . | 14 | CASSDYPGRTEAFF | TGTGCCAGCAGTGATTATCCGGGTCGGACTGAAGCTTTCTTT
TRBJ2-7 | TRBV10-3 | TRBD1 | . | 14 | CAISGQGQPHEQYF | TGTGCCATCAGTGGACAGGGACAGCCCCACGAGCAGTACTTC
TRBJ1-1 | TRBV7-2 | . | . | 13 | CASSSPPGEKAFF | TGTGCCAGCAGCTCCCCCCCGGGAGAGAAAGCTTTCTTT
TRBJ1-5 | TRBV30 | TRBD1 | . | 13 | CAWSATGGSTQHF | TGTGCCTGGAGTGCAACAGGGGGCTCGACCCAGCATTTT
TRBJ2-7 | TRBV2 | TRBD2 | . | 14 | CASKDSGSSYEQYF | TGTGCCAGCAAGGATAGCGGGAGCTCCTACGAGCAGTACTTC
TRBJ1-4 | TRBV15 | TRBD1 | . | 15 | CATSRPRGTGEKLFF | TGTGCCACCAGCAGACCCAGAGGGACAGGGGAAAAACTGTTTTTT
TRBJ2-1 | TRBV5-1 | TRBD2 | . | 19 | CASSLVGSGRAVSGNEQFF | TGCGCCAGCAGCTTGGTTGGTAGCGGGAGGGCAGTCTCAGGCAATGAGCAGTTCTTC
TRBJ2-5 | TRBV23-1 | . | . | 16 | CASSHCRQDRGETQYF | TGCGCCAGCAGTCACTGCAGACAGGACCGGGGAGAGACCCAGTACTTC
TRBJ2-3 | TRBV27 | TRBD2 | . | 17 | CASSVAGELYGTDTQYF | TGTGCCAGCAGTGTAGCGGGAGAGCTTTATGGCACAGATACGCAGTATTTT
TRBJ2-7 | TRBV28 | TRBD1 | few | 15 | CASSAPGQGKYEQYF | TGTGCCAGCAGTGCCCCGGGACAGGGGAAGTACGAGCAGTACTTC
TRBJ2-1 | TRBV12-3/TRBV12-4 | TRBD1 | . | 12 | CASSLQGAEQFF | TGTGCCAGCAGTCTCCAGGGGGCTGAGCAGTTCTTC
TRBJ1-1 | TRBV5-8 | . | . | 14 | CASSLYTGGTEAFF | TGTGCCAGCAGCTTGTATACGGGAGGCACTGAAGCTTTCTTT
TRBJ2-7 | TRBV7-9 | TRBD1 | . | 14 | CASSFGQGFNEQYF | TGTGCCAGCAGCTTCGGACAGGGGTTCAACGAGCAGTACTTC